One sample yielded the 28 T cell receptor beta chains listed below, sequenced in a study of OX40 agonist ivuxolimab in advanced cancers. Method: immunoSEQ multiplex PCR; TCRdb's copy keeps in-frame clones and lacks some. The sample has more than 20,000 clones, about 85% seen once. Sequenced material: CD4+ or CD8+ T cells sorted from blood, taken in a trial of the OX40 agonist ivuxolimab. The receptors shown here come from an adult with an advanced solid tumor such as melanoma, head and neck, liver or kidney cancer.

This sequence joins TRBV29-1 and TRBJ2-3, with D possibly matching TRBD2 (5 bases). The CDR3 covers 17 residues. Deletions cut 0 bases from V and 0 bases from J, with 16 bases between. Per germline, CDR1 SQVTM and CDR2 ANQGSEA. In DNA, the CDR3 is TGCAGCGTTGAAGATCTGTACGGATGGACTAGCACAGATACGCAGTATTTT. Protein product: CSVEDLYGWTSTDTQYF.

The chain joins TRBV7-9 to TRBJ2-1; 10 bases map to TRBD2. Germline CDR1 SEHNR, CDR2 FQNEAQ (reference sequence). The CDR3 extends over 15 amino acids. The ends lost 7 bases at V and 9 bases at J; junction bases unmatched: 12. The chain's CDR3 is CASIPSGGTLGEQFF. CDR3 nucleotides: TGTGCCAGCATTCCTAGCGGGGGTACGTTGGGTGAGCAGTTCTTC.

The chain couples TRBV4-1 to TRBJ2-7; 13 nucleotides agree with TRBD2. The CDR3 spans 15 residues. Germline loops: CDR1 MGHRA, CDR2 YSYEKL. V lost 4 bases to trimming and J lost 4 bases; unmatched junction nucleotides: 4. CDR3 in amino acids: CASSLWTSGSYEQYF. CDR3 DNA sequence: TGCGCCAGCAGCCTTTGGACTAGCGGGAGTTACGAGCAGTACTTC.

The CDR3 region has the DNA TGCGCCAGCAGCCCCACAGGCCAGGGGAATGAGCAGTTCTTC. Translating gives CASSPTGQGNEQFF. This chain joins TRBV4-1 and TRBJ2-1; possible D gene TRBD1, 6 bases. This CDR3 region has 14 residues. Trimming removed 4 bases from V and 7 bases from J, with 14 bases in between. Looked up from germline, CDR1 is MGHRA and CDR2 is YSYEKL.

The gene calls are TRBV6-1 and TRBJ1-1; no definite D call. The CDR3 runs to 14 residues. Trimming took 4 bases from V and 1 from J, leaving 10 bases between them. Germline V lookup: CDR1 MNHNS, CDR2 SASEGT. This CDR3 reads CASSARTGNTEAFF. The CDR3 DNA follows: TGTGCCAGCAGTGCCCGGACGGGGAACACTGAAGCTTTCTTT.

This clone was found a few times. This chain uses TRBV13 with TRBJ2-5, with 10 bases fitting TRBD2. In germline, CDR1 is PRHDT, CDR2 FYEKMQ (reference sequence). The CDR3 is made up of 15 amino acids. V shed 3 bases, J shed 3 bases, and the junction held 4 bases outside the gene matches. The CDR3 DNA is TGTGCCAGCAGCTTCAGCGGGGGGGCCGAAGAGACCCAGTACTTC. Protein product: CASSFSGGAEETQYF.

V and J are TRBV11-2 and TRBJ2-7, with D perhaps TRBD2 (5 bases). This CDR3 region has 15 residues. The V end lost 1 base, the J end lost 4 bases, and 14 bases lay between the germline ends. Germline CDR1 SGHAT, CDR2 FQNNGV. DNA for the CDR3: TGTGCCAGCAGCTTAGCTTTCGGGGTTGGGTACGAGCAGTACTTC. Translation: CASSLAFGVGYEQYF. Supplemented by reference TRBV11-2 and TRBJ2-7, the full variable domain reads EAGVAQSPRYKIIEKRQSVAFWCNPISGHATLYWYQQILGQGPKLLIQFQNNGVVDDSQLPKDRFSAERLKGVDSTLKIQPAKLEDSAVYLCASSLAFGVGYEQYFGPGTRLTVT.

The CDR3 DNA reads as TGTGCCAGCAGCCGCTCCGGGTCTCTCGTAGATACGCAGTATTTT. This codes for CASSRSGSLVDTQYF. The chain employs TRBV9 and TRBJ2-3; no firm D call. Trimming took off 4 bases at V and 5 bases at J, with 17 bases between the two ends. CDR3 size: 15 residues. Germline V CDR1 and CDR2: SGDLS, YYNGEE.

In this sample, this clone turned up a few times. V is TRBV7-9 and J is TRBJ1-1; unclear D gene. Per germline, CDR1 SEHNR and CDR2 FQNEAQ (reference sequence). The CDR3 runs to 13 residues. The germline V and J ends were trimmed by 3 bases and 4 bases, with 9 bases remaining between them. CDR3: CASSLGLFTEAFF. The CDR3, as DNA: TGTGCCAGCAGCTTGGGGTTGTTCACTGAAGCTTTCTTT.

The gene calls are TRBV2 and TRBJ1-5, with D possibly matching TRBD1 (5 bases). From germline, CDR1 is SNHLY and CDR2 FYNNEI. This CDR3 comprises 14 residues. Deletions cut 9 bases from V and 4 bases from J, with 16 bases between. The CDR3 coding sequence is TGTGCCAGTCGGACACCCTTCAATAATCAGCCCCAGCATTTT. It yields the protein CASRTPFNNQPQHF.

The rearrangement links TRBV7-8 to TRBJ1-2; no clear D. This CDR3 comprises 12 residues. V shed 5 bases and J shed 1 base, with 5 bases lying between them. The germline CDR1 and CDR2 sequences are SGHVS and FQNEAQ. CDR3 nucleotides: TGTGCCAGCAGCCTTAATAACTATGGCTACACCTTC. Translated: CASSLNNYGYTF.

This clone was observed a single time. The junction does not match germline at one end; this may be a read error. The CDR3 DNA follows: TGTGCTAGCAGCAAGACAGGGGGAACAGATACGCAGTATTTT. As protein: CASSKTGGTDTQYF. V gene TRBV7-7 combines with J gene TRBJ2-3; 9 bases agree with TRBD1. The germline CDR1 and CDR2 sequences are SSHAT and FNYEAQ (reference sequence). CDR3 length: 14 amino acids.

The chain has TRBV21-1 and TRBJ2-7; TRBD1, the table's D call, was not compared with the DNA. TRBV21-1 is a known pseudogene. The CDR3 is made up of 16 amino acids. The CDR3 region is CASSKHPGQGDDEQYF. The DNA for the CDR3 is TGTGCCAGCAGCAAACACCCGGGACAGGGGGATGACGAGCAGTACTTC.

This chain uses TRBV19 with TRBJ2-7; 10 nucleotides align to TRBD1. Looked up from germline, CDR1 is LNHDA and CDR2 is SQIVND (reference sequence). V lost 6 bases and J lost 4; bases outside the gene matches: 3. CDR3 length equals 13 residues. CDR3 bases: TGTGCCAGTAGGGGACAGGGGAAGTACGAGCAGTACTTC. Protein: CASRGQGKYEQYF.

The V call is TRBV29-1, the J call TRBJ2-7, with 13 bases aligning to TRBD2. J gave up 4 bases and V 1 base, and 4 bases lay outside the gene matches. Germline CDR1 is SQVTM and CDR2 is ANQGSEA. The CDR3 contains 15 residues. The CDR3 loop is CSVEGTSGSVYEQYF. Written as DNA, the CDR3 is TGCAGCGTTGAAGGGACTAGCGGGAGTGTATACGAGCAGTACTTC.

J is TRBJ2-5 and V is TRBV9, with D perhaps matching TRBD2 (6 bases). The length of the CDR3 is 14 residues. Trimming left V 2 bases short and J 5 bases short, with 13 bases between. Germline assignment: CDR1 SGDLS and CDR2 YYNGEE. The CDR3 sequence is CASSVSGGGETQYF. The CDR3 DNA reads as TGTGCCAGCAGCGTTTCAGGTGGAGGGGAGACCCAGTACTTC.

This clone was detected only a few times. The chain has TRBV6-5 and TRBJ2-7; the match to TRBD1 covers 11 bases. The CDR3 extends over 14 amino acids. Germline assignment: CDR1 MNHEY and CDR2 SVGAGI. V gave up 5 bases and J gave up 3 bases; unmatched junction bases: 3. CDR3 sequence: CASSTDRGLYEQYF. CDR3 DNA: TGTGCCAGCAGTACGGACAGGGGGCTCTACGAGCAGTACTTC.

The rearrangement links TRBV27 to TRBJ1-4; 10 bases line up with TRBD1. J lost 8 bases, V lost 5 bases, and 11 bases had no gene match. CDR3 length: 16 residues. Germline V gene sequence: CDR1 MNHEY, CDR2 SMNVEV (reference sequence). CDR3 protein: CASSPSRTGGKEKLFF. As DNA, the CDR3 is TGTGCCAGCAGTCCATCGAGGACAGGGGGGAAGGAAAAACTGTTTTTT.

This chain connects TRBV20-1 to TRBJ1-3, with D unclear. V lost 3 bases and J lost 4, with 4 bases in between. Looked up from germline, CDR1 is DFQATT and CDR2 is SNEGSKA (reference sequence). The CDR3 is 11 amino acids. The CDR3 protein is CSASVGNTIYF. The CDR3 coding sequence is TGCAGTGCTAGTGTGGGAAACACCATATATTTT.

The J gene is TRBJ2-7, the V gene TRBV20-1; D remains unclear. The ends were cut back, 3 bases at V and 3 bases at J, with 6 bases in the middle. The CDR3 contains 11 residues. The germline CDR1 and CDR2 sequences are DFQATT and SNEGSKA (reference sequence). As DNA, the CDR3 is TGCAGTGCTAGGGAGTACTACGAGCAGTACTTC. Protein: CSAREYYEQYF.

This chain uses TRBV21-1 with TRBJ2-2. TRBV21-1 is noted as a pseudogene. The CDR3 runs 17 residues. The CDR3 protein is CASSKFREPSNTGELFF. The CDR3 DNA reads as TGTGCCAGCAGCAAATTTAGGGAACCATCGAACACCGGGGAGCTGTTTTTT.

V gene TRBV5-6 combines with J gene TRBJ1-5, with 8 bases identical to TRBD1. From germline, CDR1 is SGHDT and CDR2 YYEEEE. The CDR3 extends over 16 amino acids. Unmatched junction bases numbered 11, after V lost 0 bases and J lost 9 bases. The CDR3 loop reads CASSLGSGGALMPQHF. The CDR3 DNA reads TGTGCCAGCAGCTTGGGGTCAGGGGGCGCCTTGATGCCCCAGCATTTT.

V and J are TRBV9 and TRBJ2-1; weak D call: TRBD2 (6 bases). CDR3 size: 14 residues. The germline V gene has CDR1 SGDLS and CDR2 YYNGEE. Deletions cut 3 bases from V and 0 bases from J, with 7 bases between. CDR3 sequence reads: CASSEEGSYNEQFF. In nucleotides, the CDR3 is TGTGCCAGCAGCGAGGAGGGCTCCTACAATGAGCAGTTCTTC.

In this sample, this clone turned up once. This chain uses TRBV19 with TRBJ2-7; 7 bases match TRBD2. The V gene end was trimmed by 5 bases and the J gene end by 1 base; junction bases not matched to a gene: 5. CDR3 size: 14 residues. CDR1 and CDR2 (germline): LNHDA, SQIVND (reference sequence). CDR3 sequence (DNA): TGTGCCAGTAGTTCGGGACTATTATCCTACGAGCAGTACTTC. This sequence encodes CASSSGLLSYEQYF.

The gene calls are TRBV27 and TRBJ2-7, with TRBD1 matching 9 bases. Losses at the gene ends were 7 bases for V and 5 bases for J; bases not matched to a gene: 12. The CDR3 has 15 amino acids. Germline loops: CDR1 MNHEY, CDR2 SMNVEV (reference sequence). CDR3 in DNA: TGTGCCAGCAAAGTTTTGGGGGGACAGGGTAACGAGCAGTACTTC. Protein sequence: CASKVLGGQGNEQYF.

The chain links TRBV9 to TRBJ1-4, with a possible D match to TRBD1 (5 bases). The CDR3 covers 16 residues. Germline CDR1 is SGDLS and CDR2 is YYNGEE. Trimming pared 3 bases from V and 3 bases from J, leaving 15 bases between. The CDR3 DNA reads as TGTGCCAGCAGCGCTAGTGGCACGACAGCTAATGAAAAACTGTTTTTT. Its protein is CASSASGTTANEKLFF.

This chain links TRBV9 with TRBJ2-7, with no clear D. Trimming took 0 bases from V and 6 from J, leaving 10 bases between them. The germline V gene has CDR1 SGDLS and CDR2 YYNGEE. The CDR3 consists of 13 residues. The CDR3 protein is CASSVDSWGEQYF. The CDR3 DNA is TGTGCCAGCAGCGTAGACAGTTGGGGCGAGCAGTACTTC. Based on the CDR3 plus reference TRBV9 and TRBJ2-7, the full variable domain is DSGVTQTPKHLITATGQRVTLRCSPRSGDLSVYWYQQSLDQGLQFLIQYYNGEERAKGNILERFSAQQFPDLHSELNLSSLELGDSALYFCASSVDSWGEQYFGPGTRLTVT.

By sample share, this clone is medium-sized. The rearrangement joins TRBV16 to TRBJ2-6, with D possibly matching TRBD2 (5 bases). The V and J ends lost 4 bases and 11 bases respectively, with 12 bases between them. This CDR3 has 13 amino acids. Germline V gene lookup returns CDR1 KGHSY and CDR2 FQNENV. The CDR3, as DNA: TGTGCCAGCAGCCTAGGAATTAGCGACGTCCTGACTTTC. This codes for CASSLGISDVLTF.